This TCR beta chain was profiled in a study of blood T cells in healthy people across ages. Study-wide results and limits: More naive CD4+ cells and higher diversity marked long-lived donors relative to aged donors. Naive and antigen-experienced cells could not be conclusively compared, given unsorted PBMCs.

Germline CDR1 reads SGHRS; CDR2 reads YFSETQ. V lost 0 bases, J lost 4 bases, and 19 bases lay in between. The CDR3 loop spans 17 amino acids. Then a second PCR, running roughly 7 to 11 cycles, was carried out with a sample-barcoded 5' primer and a J-beta primer mix. TCRdb re-called the 5' RACE reads through MiXCR, storing one row per CDR3 protein. This table holds 600,000 to 1,000,000 distinct CDR3 sequences, roughly 25% found once. The table lists this clonotype with a few counts. Its target is unknown. These data were also reused for a study on T cells of mothers and their children. That publication notes: Around 3.2 million TCR beta reads per child versus over 8 million per mother.

This receptor was taken from a boy younger than 18 in good health. The genes are TRBV5-1 and TRBJ1-2; D might be TRBD1 (5 bases). Sequenced: blood. The CDR3 region has the DNA TGCGCCAGCAGCTTGGACGAGACCCGGGGCCGGCTCTATGGCTACACCTTC. This encodes CASSLDETRGRLYGYTF.